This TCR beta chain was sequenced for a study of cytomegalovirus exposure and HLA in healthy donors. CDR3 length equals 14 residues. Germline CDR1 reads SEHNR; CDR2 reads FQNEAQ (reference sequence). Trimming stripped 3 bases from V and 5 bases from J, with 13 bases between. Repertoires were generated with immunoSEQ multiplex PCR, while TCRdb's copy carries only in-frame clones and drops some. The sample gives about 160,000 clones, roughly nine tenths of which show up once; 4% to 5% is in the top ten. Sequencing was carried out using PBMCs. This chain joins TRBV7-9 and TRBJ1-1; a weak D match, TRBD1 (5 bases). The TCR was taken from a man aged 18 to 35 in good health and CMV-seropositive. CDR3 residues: CASSFGGVRTEAFF. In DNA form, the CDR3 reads TGTGCCAGCAGCTTCGGGGGGGTACGGACTGAAGCTTTCTTT.